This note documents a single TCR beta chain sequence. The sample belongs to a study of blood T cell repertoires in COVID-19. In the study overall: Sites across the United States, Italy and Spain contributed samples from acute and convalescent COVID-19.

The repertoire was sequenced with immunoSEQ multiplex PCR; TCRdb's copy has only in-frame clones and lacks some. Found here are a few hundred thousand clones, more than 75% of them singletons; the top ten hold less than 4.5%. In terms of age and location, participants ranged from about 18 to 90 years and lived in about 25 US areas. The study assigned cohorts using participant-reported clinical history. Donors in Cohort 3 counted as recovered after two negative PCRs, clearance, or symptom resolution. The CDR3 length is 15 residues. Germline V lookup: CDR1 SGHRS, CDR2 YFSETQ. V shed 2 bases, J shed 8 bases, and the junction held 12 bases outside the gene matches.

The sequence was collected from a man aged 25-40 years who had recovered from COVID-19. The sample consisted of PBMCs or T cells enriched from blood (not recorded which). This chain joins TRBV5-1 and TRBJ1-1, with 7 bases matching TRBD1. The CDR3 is CASSFRDQRQGEAFF. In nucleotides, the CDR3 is TGCGCCAGCAGCTTTAGGGACCAGAGACAGGGAGAAGCTTTCTTT.